The next 31 T cell receptor beta chains were all read from a single sample in a study of T cells in Graves' hyperthyroidism and ophthalmopathy (dated by TCRdb to the late 2010s). Libraries were built with multiplex PCR. Reads for this sample came from an Illumina HiSeq 2000. The TCR beta CDR3 regions were amplified from the RNA transcripts. A first-round RT-PCR of the TCR CDR3 used the HTBI primer set with the Qiagen OneStep RT-PCR kit. TCRdb reworked the public reads: Q25 trimming with fastp, MiXCR clone assembly, productive beta chains retained. Each CDR3 protein appears once, grouped with its most common genes and DNA. A total of 400,000 or so distinct CDR3 sequences appear in this sample, about 14% of them only once. Around 20% of the sample belongs to the ten largest clones. Sequencing was carried out using blood. These TCRs come from a woman younger than 45 with Graves' ophthalmopathy.

In this sample, this clonotype turned up a few times. This may come from a read error, since a much larger clone is one base off. V gene TRBV28 combines with J gene TRBJ1-1, with TRBD1 identical over 7 bases. This CDR3 region has 15 residues. V lost 8 bases and J lost 5; bases outside the gene matches: 14. Per the germline V gene, CDR1 is MDHEN and CDR2 is SYDVKM. CDR3 sequence reads: CASQPQGGPQTEAFF. The CDR3 DNA reads as TGTGCCAGCCAACCCCAGGGGGGGCCTCAAACTGAAGCTTTCTTT.

This clonotype was seen repeatedly, ten times or more. The chain couples TRBV6-1 to TRBJ2-7; 9 bases agree with TRBD2. The CDR3 extends over 15 amino acids. Germline V gene sequence: CDR1 MNHNS, CDR2 SASEGT. V shed 6 bases and J 0 bases; nucleotides not matched to a gene: 6. This CDR3 reads CASRPRGGDSYEQYF. The CDR3 DNA reads TGTGCCAGCAGGCCACGCGGGGGGGACTCCTACGAGCAGTACTTC.

This clonotype has a count of ten or more. The DNA of the CDR3 is TGTGCCAGCAGTTTCTACAGCTCTGGGGCCAACGTCCTGACTTTC. This sequence encodes CASSFYSSGANVLTF. The rearrangement uses TRBV12-3 or TRBV12-4 and TRBJ2-6; D uncertain. The CDR3 sequence is 15 residues long. Trimming took off 3 bases at V and 0 bases at J, with 6 bases between the two ends.

The CDR3 DNA is TGTGCCAGCAGCACCCCCACAGGTTCCACGCCCCAGCATTTT. Amino acids: CASSTPTGSTPQHF. The chain is built from TRBV9 and TRBJ1-5, with D maybe TRBD1 (5 bases). Trimming shortened V by 4 bases and J by 9 bases, and 17 bases separated the two germline ends. The CDR3 covers 14 residues. Per germline, CDR1 SGDLS and CDR2 YYNGEE.

The CDR3 spells CASSIRGGIEAFF. CDR3 DNA: TGTGCCAGTAGTATCAGAGGGGGCATCGAAGCTTTCTTT. The rearrangement joins TRBV19 to TRBJ1-1; 7 nucleotides line up with TRBD1. The CDR3 has 13 amino acids. V lost 3 bases to trimming and J lost 8 bases; unmatched junction nucleotides: 6. CDR1 and CDR2 from the germline V gene are LNHDA and SQIVND (reference sequence).

This clonotype was seen more than once but under ten times. Just one base apart from a much larger clone, this may be a read error. J is TRBJ2-5 and V is TRBV6-2 or TRBV6-3; possible D gene TRBD2, 5 bases. With 2 bases removed from V and 2 bases from J, the gap between germline ends came to 12 bases. CDR1 MNHEY and CDR2 SVGEGT come from the germline V gene. CDR3 length: 15 residues. CDR3 region: CASSYTVGAQETQYF. CDR3 nucleotide sequence: TGTGCCAGCAGTTACACCGTGGGAGCACAAGAGACCCAGTACTTC.

This clonotype appeared many times. V and J are TRBV4-2 and TRBJ2-3; 10 bases agree with TRBD2. This CDR3 spans 16 amino acids. The J segment lost 2 bases and the V segment lost 2 bases, leaving 4 bases of the junction unmatched. The germline V gene has CDR1 LGHNA and CDR2 YNFKEQ. The CDR3 spells CASSQTAGGVTDTQYF. CDR3 sequence (DNA): TGTGCCAGCAGCCAAACAGCGGGGGGGGTCACAGATACGCAGTATTTT.

This clonotype was detected many times. J is TRBJ1-2 and V is TRBV11-2; no firm D call. The length of the CDR3 is 17 residues. V lost 5 bases to trimming and J lost 4 bases, with 23 bases between them. CDR1 and CDR2 from the germline V gene are SGHAT and FQNNGV. The DNA of the CDR3 is TGTGCCAGCAGCCCCCTCCGGGGAAGGGCCGGTAGCTATGGCTACACCTTC. Encoded protein: CASSPLRGRAGSYGYTF.

This clonotype was observed a few times. The rearrangement joins TRBV20-1 to TRBJ2-4; TRBD1 matches 8 bases. The ends lost 2 bases at V and 3 bases at J; junction bases unmatched: 15. Germline V CDR1 and CDR2: DFQATT, SNEGSKA (reference sequence). The CDR3 runs to 18 residues. The CDR3 reads CSARYFVRGQAGKNIQYF. DNA of the CDR3: TGCAGTGCTAGATATTTTGTCAGGGGACAGGCGGGCAAAAACATTCAGTACTTC.

The gene calls are TRBV30 and TRBJ1-1; 9 bases agree with TRBD1. The junction had 6 bases not matched to a gene; V was cut back by 5 bases and J by 8 bases. The germline V gene has CDR1 GTSNPN and CDR2 SVGIG (reference sequence). This CDR3 has 12 amino acids. In nucleotides, the CDR3 is TGTGCCTGGGCACAGGGGGCGACAGAAGCTTTCTTT. Protein product: CAWAQGATEAFF.

This clonotype has a count of ten or more. This chain joins TRBV6-1 and TRBJ1-5, with D hard to call. Germline CDR1 and CDR2: MNHNS and SASEGT. The CDR3 consists of 17 residues. V was shortened by 2 bases and J by 2 bases, with 16 bases between the two germline ends. CDR3 nucleotide sequence: TGTGCCAGCAGTGAATTATTGGGCAGAAGGGGCAATCAGCCCCAGCATTTT. This translates into CASSELLGRRGNQPQHF.

This clonotype was observed at least ten times. The CDR3 loop reads CASSRLGNQPQHF. As DNA, the CDR3 is TGTGCCAGCAGTCGTTTGGGCAATCAGCCCCAGCATTTT. The chain has TRBV12-3 or TRBV12-4 and TRBJ1-5; D ambiguous. Between the trimmed V and J ends, which lost 5 bases and 2 bases, there was a span of 7 bases. The CDR3 has 13 residues.

This clonotype appeared many times. J is TRBJ1-2 and V is TRBV13, with D possibly being TRBD1 (6 bases). This CDR3 has 14 amino acids. The germline V gene encodes CDR1 PRHDT and CDR2 FYEKMQ (reference sequence). Trimming shortened V by 1 base and J by 5 bases, and 11 bases separated the two germline ends. The CDR3 reads CASSLVGGLYGYTF. Written as DNA, the CDR3 is TGTGCCAGCAGCTTAGTGGGGGGCCTTTATGGCTACACCTTC.

V usage is TRBV4-1 and J usage is TRBJ1-3, with D perhaps matching TRBD1 (6 bases). There are 15 residues in the CDR3. The germline V gene has CDR1 MGHRA and CDR2 YSYEKL. V was trimmed by 0 bases and J by 9 bases, leaving 15 bases between them. The CDR3, as DNA: TGCGCCAGCAGCCAAGATAACGGGGGCCGGACCACCATATATTTT. Amino acids: CASSQDNGGRTTIYF.

This clonotype showed up many times. The chain carries TRBV3-1 and TRBJ2-1, with D unresolved. This CDR3 is 13 amino acids long. Per the germline V gene, CDR1 is LGHDT and CDR2 is YNNKEL (reference sequence). Trimming removed 1 base from V and 4 bases from J, with 5 bases in between. The CDR3, as DNA: TGTGCCAGCAGCCAAGCCCTGTACAATGAGCAGTTCTTC. The encoded protein is CASSQALYNEQFF.

In its sample, this clonotype was seen many times. This chain uses TRBV5-1 with TRBJ1-2, with 9 positions matching TRBD1. The length of the CDR3 is 15 residues. After removal of 0 bases from V and 7 bases from J, the junction contained 7 bases not matched to a gene. Germline V gives CDR1 SGHRS, CDR2 YFSETQ. CDR3 region: CASSLGTGEFLGYTF. CDR3 nucleotide sequence: TGCGCCAGCAGCTTGGGGACAGGGGAGTTCCTTGGCTACACCTTC.

This clonotype was seen at least ten times. This chain joins TRBV15 and TRBJ1-2; 7 bases match TRBD1. The CDR3 consists of 14 residues. The J segment lost 3 bases and the V segment lost 1 base, leaving 2 bases of the junction unmatched. In germline, CDR1 is LNHNV, CDR2 YYDKDF (reference sequence). This CDR3 reads CATSRVRGDYGYTF. The CDR3, as DNA: TGTGCCACCAGCAGAGTCAGGGGGGACTATGGCTACACCTTC.

The sample holds many counts of this clonotype. The V call is TRBV5-1, the J call TRBJ2-3, with 9 positions matching TRBD2. Trimming took 5 bases from V and 10 from J; bases not matched to a gene: 17. The CDR3 runs 16 residues. Germline CDR1 and CDR2: SGHRS and YFSETQ. CDR3 in DNA: TGCGCCAGCAGTTTTAGCGGGGGCGGGGATCGGTCGTCGCAGTATTTT. Encoded protein: CASSFSGGGDRSSQYF.

In its sample, this clonotype was seen many times. The J gene is TRBJ2-3, the V gene TRBV6-1; D remains unclear. CDR1 MNHNS and CDR2 SASEGT come from the germline V gene. Trimming pared 7 bases from V and 6 bases from J, leaving 17 bases between. CDR3 length: 14 residues. In nucleotides, the CDR3 is TGTGCCAGCACTCCTCCCGGACGGGTGGATACGCAGTATTTT. As protein: CASTPPGRVDTQYF.

The rearrangement joins TRBV20-1 to TRBJ2-2, with D tentatively TRBD1 (6 bases). Germline V gene lookup returns CDR1 DFQATT and CDR2 SNEGSKA (reference sequence). Trimming stripped 6 bases from V and 1 base from J, with 21 bases between. This CDR3 has 17 residues. Here the CDR3 DNA reads TGCAGTGCCGACGGAGGACAGATTGCCCAGAACACCGGGGAGCTGTTTTTT. Translated: CSADGGQIAQNTGELFF.

This chain connects TRBV6-1 to TRBJ1-5; D not certain. Trimming cost V 1 base and J 0 bases, with 10 bases left between them. The germline CDR1 and CDR2 sequences are MNHNS and SASEGT. This CDR3 spans 16 amino acids. The DNA of the CDR3 is TGTGCCAGCAGTGAAGGAGTCGTTAATAGCAATCAGCCCCAGCATTTT. Encoded protein: CASSEGVVNSNQPQHF.

This clonotype was counted many times. As DNA, the CDR3 is TGCGCCAGCAGCCAGACCCCGGGACTAGCGGGGGGACCGAACACCGGGGAGCTGTTTTTT. Translating it yields CASSQTPGLAGGPNTGELFF. The chain has TRBV4-1 and TRBJ2-2; 15 positions match TRBD2. The germline V gene encodes CDR1 MGHRA and CDR2 YSYEKL. This CDR3 region has 20 residues. Trimming removed 3 bases from V and 0 bases from J; junction bases left unmatched: 8.

This clonotype was detected ten times or more. V gene TRBV5-8 combines with J gene TRBJ2-2; D not certain. CDR1 is SGHTS, CDR2 YDEGEE, per germline. This CDR3 is built from 17 residues. V was shortened by 0 bases and J by 5 bases, with 17 bases between the two germline ends. The CDR3 sequence: CASSLAVRYRETGELFF. CDR3 DNA: TGTGCCAGCAGCTTGGCCGTTAGGTATAGGGAAACCGGGGAGCTGTTTTTT.

V gene TRBV28 combines with J gene TRBJ1-5; possible D gene TRBD1, 6 bases. The CDR3 covers 13 residues. Per the germline V gene, CDR1 is MDHEN and CDR2 is SYDVKM. V was pared by 6 bases and J by 2 bases, with 8 bases between. The CDR3 spells CASRRTGNQPQHF. In DNA, the CDR3 is TGTGCCAGCAGGAGGACAGGCAATCAGCCCCAGCATTTT.

This clonotype was counted between two and nine times. V usage is TRBV4-2 and J usage is TRBJ1-5, with D hard to call. CDR1 LGHNA and CDR2 YNFKEQ come from the germline V gene. V was cut by 3 bases and J by 3 bases, with 12 bases left in between. The CDR3 sequence is 15 residues long. The CDR3 sequence is CASSHDWTYNQPQHF. CDR3 coding DNA: TGTGCCAGCAGCCATGACTGGACCTACAATCAGCCCCAGCATTTT.

This clonotype was detected many times. The chain is built from TRBV30 and TRBJ2-7, with 7 bases that match TRBD2. CDR3 size: 16 residues. Germline-derived CDR1 and CDR2 are GTSNPN and SVGIG (reference sequence). With 0 bases clipped from V and 0 bases from J, the junction kept 8 bases outside the gene matches. CDR3 residues: CAWSVRWGGSSYEQYF. In nucleotides, the CDR3 is TGTGCCTGGAGTGTACGATGGGGGGGTAGCTCCTACGAGCAGTACTTC.

This clonotype was counted many times. This rearrangement joins TRBV10-3 to TRBJ1-2; TRBD1 matches at 11 bases. This CDR3 is built from 20 residues. V was clipped by 6 bases and J by 0 bases; unmatched bases: 18. CDR1 is ENHRY and CDR2 is SYGVKD in the germline V gene. DNA for the CDR3: TGTGCCATCAGCGAAAAAACCGTGGGACAGGGGGGTCAGGCTAACTATGGCTACACCTTC. Residues: CAISEKTVGQGGQANYGYTF.

This clonotype was observed at least ten times. The V gene is TRBV11-1, the J gene TRBJ2-1; D is ambiguous. This CDR3 has 15 amino acids. Per the germline V gene, CDR1 is SGHAT and CDR2 is FQDESV (reference sequence). V was trimmed by 6 bases and J by 2 bases, leaving 14 bases between them. The DNA of the CDR3 is TGTGCCAGCAGATCAACAGTGTCAACCTACAATGAGCAGTTCTTC. Translation: CASRSTVSTYNEQFF.

There are many counts of this clonotype. The chain couples TRBV9 to TRBJ1-5; a weak D match, TRBD1 (5 bases). The CDR3 is 16 amino acids. The germline gives CDR1 SGDLS, CDR2 YYNGEE. V lost 0 bases, J lost 7 bases, and 17 bases lay in between. CDR3 nucleotides: TGTGCCAGCAGCGTAGTAGAGAGAAGTGGACACCAGCCCCAGCATTTT. This translates into CASSVVERSGHQPQHF.

This clonotype came up many times. The V and J genes are TRBV30 and TRBJ1-1, with TRBD1 matching 7 bases. CDR1 GTSNPN and CDR2 SVGIG come from the germline V gene (reference sequence). V shed 0 bases and J 7 bases; nucleotides not matched to a gene: 5. The CDR3 is 13 amino acids. DNA of the CDR3: TGTGCCTGGAGTGTAACAGGGGTAGGTGAAGCTTTCTTT. Its protein is CAWSVTGVGEAFF.

This clonotype was picked up many times. This chain connects TRBV12-3 or TRBV12-4 to TRBJ1-2; D unresolved. Trimming removed 6 bases at V and 4 bases at J, with 15 bases between. The CDR3 is 14 amino acids. CDR3 DNA sequence: TGTGCCAGCAGCCCCCACATATCCGTCTATGGCTACACCTTC. The encoded protein is CASSPHISVYGYTF.